One and the same sample provided the 5 T cell receptor beta chains below, sequenced in a study of T cell repertoires in cytomegalovirus infection. TCRdb called the reads again in MiXCR, with one record for every CDR3 protein. The table records around 450,000 distinct CDR3 sequences, approximately 30% of them present only once. Sequencing was done on a sample of PBMCs. The receptor source for this set is a human donor in good health (CMV status not recorded). Some clones in this sample may be carry-over from other donors' samples.

V is TRBV2 and J is TRBJ1-2; TRBD1 matches at 7 bases. The CDR3 is 12 amino acids. V trimming: 6 bases; J trimming: 8 bases; junction bases outside the gene matches: 6. Germline V gene data show CDR1 as SNHLY and CDR2 as FYNNEI. The CDR3 protein is CASRAGTEGYTF. The CDR3 DNA is TGTGCCAGCAGGGCCGGGACAGAAGGCTACACCTTC.

This clonotype was counted a few times. The chain is built from TRBV28 and TRBJ2-5, with 9 nucleotides matching TRBD2. The V segment lost 3 bases and the J segment 0 bases; nucleotides outside the gene matches: 5. CDR3 length: 16 amino acids. Germline CDR1 and CDR2: MDHEN and SYDVKM. The CDR3 sequence is CASSFGLAGNQETQYF. Here the CDR3 DNA reads TGTGCCAGCAGTTTTGGGCTAGCGGGGAACCAAGAGACCCAGTACTTC.

Worth noting for this clonotype: One end of the junction fails to match germline, which may point to a read error. The chain uses TRBV11-1 and TRBJ2-7; 8 bases are shared with TRBD2. The CDR3 totals 15 residues. The germline V gene has CDR1 SGHAT and CDR2 FQDESV (reference sequence). The CDR3 loop is CASSPQISGDYEQSF. CDR3 coding DNA: TGTGCCAGCAGCCCCCAAATTAGCGGGGACTACGAGCAGTCCTTC.

Only one count was recorded for this clonotype. This chain joins TRBV5-6 and TRBJ2-1, with D uncertain. Trimming pared 4 bases from V and 4 bases from J, leaving 12 bases between. The CDR3 is made up of 14 amino acids. In germline, CDR1 is SGHDT, CDR2 YYEEEE. CDR3 sequence: CASSVEGFYNEQFF. The CDR3, as DNA: TGTGCCAGCAGCGTTGAAGGTTTTTACAATGAGCAGTTCTTC.

This clonotype has ten or more counts. The J gene is TRBJ2-7, the V gene TRBV7-2, with a possible D match to TRBD2 (6 bases). Germline CDR1 SGHTA, CDR2 FQGNSA. The CDR3 has 14 residues. Trimming removed 5 bases from V and 1 base from J, with 12 bases in between. The CDR3 coding sequence is TGTGCCAGCAGCCCCTGGGACTTTTCCTACGAGCAGTACTTC. This translates into CASSPWDFSYEQYF.